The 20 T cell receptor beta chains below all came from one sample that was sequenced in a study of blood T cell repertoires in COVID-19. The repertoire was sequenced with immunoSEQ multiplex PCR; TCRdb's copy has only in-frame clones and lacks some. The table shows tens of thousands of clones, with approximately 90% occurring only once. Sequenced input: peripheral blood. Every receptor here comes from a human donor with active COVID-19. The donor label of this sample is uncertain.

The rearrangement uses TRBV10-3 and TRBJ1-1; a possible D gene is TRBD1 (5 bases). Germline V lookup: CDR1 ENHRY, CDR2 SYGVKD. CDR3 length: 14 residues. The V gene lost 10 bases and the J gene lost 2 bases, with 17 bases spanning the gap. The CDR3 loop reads CATQTGEANTEAFF. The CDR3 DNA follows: TGTGCCACTCAAACGGGGGAGGCCAACACTGAAGCTTTCTTT.

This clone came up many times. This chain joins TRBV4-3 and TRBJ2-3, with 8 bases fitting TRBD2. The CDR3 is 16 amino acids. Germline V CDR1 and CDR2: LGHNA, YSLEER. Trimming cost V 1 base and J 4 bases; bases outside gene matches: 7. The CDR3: CASSQAFGGAADTQYF. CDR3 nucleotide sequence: TGCGCCAGCAGCCAAGCATTCGGGGGGGCCGCAGATACGCAGTATTTT.

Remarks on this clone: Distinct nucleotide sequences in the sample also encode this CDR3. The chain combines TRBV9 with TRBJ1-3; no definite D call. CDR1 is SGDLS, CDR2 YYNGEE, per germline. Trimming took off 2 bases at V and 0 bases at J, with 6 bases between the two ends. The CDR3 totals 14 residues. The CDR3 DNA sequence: TGTGCCAGCAGCGTGACTGACTCTGGAAACACCATATATTTT. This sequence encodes CASSVTDSGNTIYF.

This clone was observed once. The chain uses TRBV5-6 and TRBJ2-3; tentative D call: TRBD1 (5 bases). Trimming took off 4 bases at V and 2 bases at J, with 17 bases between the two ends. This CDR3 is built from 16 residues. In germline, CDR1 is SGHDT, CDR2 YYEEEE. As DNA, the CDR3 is TGTGCCAGCAGCATTCAAGGGGCAGACCTCACAGATACGCAGTATTTT. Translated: CASSIQGADLTDTQYF.

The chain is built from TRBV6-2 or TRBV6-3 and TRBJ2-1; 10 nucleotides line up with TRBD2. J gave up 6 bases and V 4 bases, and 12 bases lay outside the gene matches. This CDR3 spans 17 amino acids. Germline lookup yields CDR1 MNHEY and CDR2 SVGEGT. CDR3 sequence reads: CASSWGAGGPTGNEQFF. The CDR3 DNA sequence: TGTGCCAGCAGTTGGGGAGCGGGGGGGCCTACGGGCAATGAGCAGTTCTTC.

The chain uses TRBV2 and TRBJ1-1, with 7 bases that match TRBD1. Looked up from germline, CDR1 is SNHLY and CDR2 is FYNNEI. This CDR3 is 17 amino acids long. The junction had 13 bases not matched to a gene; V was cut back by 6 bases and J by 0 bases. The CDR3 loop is CASSTVLRGQLNTEAFF. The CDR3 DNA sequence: TGTGCCAGCAGCACCGTCCTGAGGGGGCAATTGAACACTGAAGCTTTCTTT.

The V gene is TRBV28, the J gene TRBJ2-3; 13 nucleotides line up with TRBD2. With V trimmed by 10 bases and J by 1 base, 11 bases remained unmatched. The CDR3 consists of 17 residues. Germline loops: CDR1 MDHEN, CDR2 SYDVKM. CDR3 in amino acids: CATKLAGGQIGTDTQYF. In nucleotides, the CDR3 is TGTGCCACTAAACTAGCGGGGGGGCAGATTGGCACAGATACGCAGTATTTT.

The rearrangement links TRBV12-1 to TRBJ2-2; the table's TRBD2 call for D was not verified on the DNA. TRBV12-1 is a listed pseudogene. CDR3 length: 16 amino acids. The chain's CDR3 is CASSFGGDANTGELFF. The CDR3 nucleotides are TGTGCCAGCAGCTTCGGGGGGGATGCGAACACCGGGGAGCTGTTTTTT.

In DNA form, the CDR3 reads TGTGCCAGTGGGACCACAGGGTTTGGCACAGATACGCAGTATTTT. Residues: CASGTTGFGTDTQYF. The chain employs TRBV19 and TRBJ2-3, with a weak D call TRBD1 (6 bases). The CDR3 runs 15 residues. CDR1 and CDR2 from the germline V gene are LNHDA and SQIVND (reference sequence). The V end was cut by 8 bases, the J end by 1 base, with 16 bases between.

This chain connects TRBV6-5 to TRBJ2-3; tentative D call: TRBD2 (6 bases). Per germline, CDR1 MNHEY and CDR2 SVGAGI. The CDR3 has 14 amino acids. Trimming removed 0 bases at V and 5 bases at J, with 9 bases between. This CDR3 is CASSYSGGRDTQYF. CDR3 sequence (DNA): TGTGCCAGCAGTTACTCCGGGGGAAGAGATACGCAGTATTTT.

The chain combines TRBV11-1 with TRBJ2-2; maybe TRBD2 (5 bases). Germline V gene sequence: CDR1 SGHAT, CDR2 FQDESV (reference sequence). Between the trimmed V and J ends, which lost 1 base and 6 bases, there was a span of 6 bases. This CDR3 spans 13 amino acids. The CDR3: CASSLGGPGELFF. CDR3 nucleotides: TGTGCCAGCAGCTTAGGCGGGCCCGGGGAGCTGTTTTTT. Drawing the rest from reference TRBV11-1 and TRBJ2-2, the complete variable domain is EAEVAQSPRYKITEKSQAVAFWCDPISGHATLYWYRQILGQGPELLVQFQDESVVDDSQLPKDRFSAERLKGVDSTLKIQPAELGDSAMYLCASSLGGPGELFFGEGSRLTVL.

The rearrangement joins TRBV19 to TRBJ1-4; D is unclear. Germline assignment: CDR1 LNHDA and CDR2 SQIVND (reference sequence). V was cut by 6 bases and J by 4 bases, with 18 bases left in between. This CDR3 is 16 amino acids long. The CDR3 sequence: CASSQNQARGNEKLFF. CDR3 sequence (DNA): TGTGCCAGTAGCCAAAACCAGGCGCGTGGTAATGAAAAACTGTTTTTT.

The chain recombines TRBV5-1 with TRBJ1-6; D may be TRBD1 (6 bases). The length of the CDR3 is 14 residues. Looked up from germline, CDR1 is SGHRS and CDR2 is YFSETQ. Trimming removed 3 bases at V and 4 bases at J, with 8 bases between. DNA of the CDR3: TGCGCCAGCAGCTCGGACAGTTATAATTCACCCCTCCACTTT. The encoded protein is CASSSDSYNSPLHF.

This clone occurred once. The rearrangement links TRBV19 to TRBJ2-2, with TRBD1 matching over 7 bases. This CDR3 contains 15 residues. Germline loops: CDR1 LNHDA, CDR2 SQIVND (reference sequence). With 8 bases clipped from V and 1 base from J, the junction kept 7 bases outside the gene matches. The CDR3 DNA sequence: TGTGCCAGTTTAGAGCAGGGGGAGAACACCGGGGAGCTGTTTTTT. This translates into CASLEQGENTGELFF. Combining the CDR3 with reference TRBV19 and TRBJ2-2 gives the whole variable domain DGGITQSPKYLFRKEGQNVTLSCEQNLNHDAMYWYRQDPGQGLRLIYYSQIVNDFQKGDIAEGYSVSREKKESFPLTVTSAQKNPTAFYLCASLEQGENTGELFFGEGSRLTVL.

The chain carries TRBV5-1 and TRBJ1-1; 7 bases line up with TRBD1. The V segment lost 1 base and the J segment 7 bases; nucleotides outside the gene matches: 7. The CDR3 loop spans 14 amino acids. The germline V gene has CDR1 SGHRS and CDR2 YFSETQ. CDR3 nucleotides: TGCGCCAGCAGCTTGATCGAGGGGGCGGGTGAAGCTTTCTTT. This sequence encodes CASSLIEGAGEAFF.

The CDR3 DNA is TGTGCCAGCAGCGTGACAGGGGGCGTCTACGAGGAAGCTTTCTTT. It encodes CASSVTGGVYEEAFF. The chain employs TRBV9 and TRBJ1-1; 10 bases align to TRBD1. There are 15 residues in the CDR3. The V gene end was trimmed by 2 bases and the J gene end by 8 bases; junction bases not matched to a gene: 9. Looked up from germline, CDR1 is SGDLS and CDR2 is YYNGEE.

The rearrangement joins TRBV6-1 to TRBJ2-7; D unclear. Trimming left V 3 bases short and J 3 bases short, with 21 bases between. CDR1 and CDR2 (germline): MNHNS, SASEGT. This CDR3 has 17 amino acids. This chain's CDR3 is CASSEEHTSETIYEQYF. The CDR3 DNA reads TGTGCCAGCAGTGAGGAACACACAAGCGAAACTATCTACGAGCAGTACTTC.

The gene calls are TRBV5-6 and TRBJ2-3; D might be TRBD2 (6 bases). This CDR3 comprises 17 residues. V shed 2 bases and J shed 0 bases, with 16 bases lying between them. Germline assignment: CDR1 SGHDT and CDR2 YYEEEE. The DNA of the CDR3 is TGTGCCAGCAGCTTTCTTTCGGGACTCCTTAGCACAGATACGCAGTATTTT. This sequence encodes CASSFLSGLLSTDTQYF.

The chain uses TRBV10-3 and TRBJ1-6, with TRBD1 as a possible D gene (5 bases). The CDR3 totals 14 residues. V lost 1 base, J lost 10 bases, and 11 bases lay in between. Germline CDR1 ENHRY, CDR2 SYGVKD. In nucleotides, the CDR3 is TGTGCCATCAGTGAGTTGCAGGGTCTGTCACCCCTCCACTTT. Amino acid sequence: CAISELQGLSPLHF.

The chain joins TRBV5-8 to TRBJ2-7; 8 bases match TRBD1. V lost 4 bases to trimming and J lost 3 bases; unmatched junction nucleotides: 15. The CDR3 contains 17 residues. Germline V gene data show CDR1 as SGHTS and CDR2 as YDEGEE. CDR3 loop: CASSDLNDRGPYYEQYF. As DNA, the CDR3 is TGTGCCAGCAGCGACCTAAACGACAGGGGACCTTACTACGAGCAGTACTTC.